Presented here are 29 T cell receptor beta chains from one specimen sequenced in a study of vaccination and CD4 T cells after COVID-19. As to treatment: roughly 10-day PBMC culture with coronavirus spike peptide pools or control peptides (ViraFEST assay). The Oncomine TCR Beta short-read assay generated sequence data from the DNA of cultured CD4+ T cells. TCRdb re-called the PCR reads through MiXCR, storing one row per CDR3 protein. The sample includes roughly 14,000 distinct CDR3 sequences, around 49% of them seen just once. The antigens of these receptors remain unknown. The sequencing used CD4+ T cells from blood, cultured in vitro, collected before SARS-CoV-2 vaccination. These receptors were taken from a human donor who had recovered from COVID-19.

The CDR3 region has the DNA TGTGCCAGTAGTATAGCTCGCGGGGACTTCTACGAGCAGTACTTC. Amino acids: CASSIARGDFYEQYF. This sequence joins TRBV19 and TRBJ2-7; possibly TRBD2 for D (6 bases). From germline, CDR1 is LNHDA and CDR2 SQIVND (reference sequence). The CDR3 contains 15 residues. Trimming pared 1 base from V and 3 bases from J, leaving 13 bases between.

The CDR3 sequence is CASRFPGTLYQPQHF. The CDR3 DNA follows: TGTGCCAGCAGGTTCCCGGGGACCCTCTATCAGCCCCAGCATTTT. The V gene is TRBV28, the J gene TRBJ1-5; a possible D gene is TRBD1 (5 bases). Germline V gene data show CDR1 as MDHEN and CDR2 as SYDVKM. The CDR3 spans 15 residues. The ends were cut back, 6 bases at V and 5 bases at J, with 17 bases in the middle.

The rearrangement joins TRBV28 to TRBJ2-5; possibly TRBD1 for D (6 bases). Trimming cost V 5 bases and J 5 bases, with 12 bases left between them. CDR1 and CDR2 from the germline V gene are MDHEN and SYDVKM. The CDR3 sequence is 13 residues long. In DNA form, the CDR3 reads TGTGCCAGCAGTGGGACACCCCGGGAGACCCAGTACTTC. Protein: CASSGTPRETQYF.

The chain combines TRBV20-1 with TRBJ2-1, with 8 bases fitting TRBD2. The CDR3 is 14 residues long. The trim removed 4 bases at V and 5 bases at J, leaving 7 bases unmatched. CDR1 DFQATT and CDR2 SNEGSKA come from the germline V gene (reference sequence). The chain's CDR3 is CSAIAGGANNEQFF. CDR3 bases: TGCAGTGCTATTGCGGGGGGCGCGAACAATGAGCAGTTCTTC.

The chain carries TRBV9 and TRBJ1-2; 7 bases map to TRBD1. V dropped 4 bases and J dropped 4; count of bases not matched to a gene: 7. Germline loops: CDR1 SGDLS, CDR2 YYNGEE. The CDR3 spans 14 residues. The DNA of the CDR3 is TGTGCCAGCAGCTCAGGACAGGAGGGCTATGGCTACACCTTC. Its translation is CASSSGQEGYGYTF.

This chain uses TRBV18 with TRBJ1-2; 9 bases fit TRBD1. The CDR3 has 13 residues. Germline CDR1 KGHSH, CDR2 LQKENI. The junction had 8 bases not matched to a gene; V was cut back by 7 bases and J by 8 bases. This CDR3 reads CASFAGTGYGYTF. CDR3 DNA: TGTGCCAGCTTTGCCGGGACAGGGTACGGCTACACCTTC.

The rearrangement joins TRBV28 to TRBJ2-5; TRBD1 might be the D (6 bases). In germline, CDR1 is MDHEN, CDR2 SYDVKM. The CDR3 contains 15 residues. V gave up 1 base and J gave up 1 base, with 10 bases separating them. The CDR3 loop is CASSLLGDTQETQYF. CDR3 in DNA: TGTGCCAGCAGTTTATTAGGGGACACCCAAGAGACCCAGTACTTC.

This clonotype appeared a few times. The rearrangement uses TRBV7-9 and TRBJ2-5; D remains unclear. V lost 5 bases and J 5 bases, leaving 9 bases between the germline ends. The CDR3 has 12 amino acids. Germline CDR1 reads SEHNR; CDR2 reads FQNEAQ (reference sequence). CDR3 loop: CASSPQGETQYF. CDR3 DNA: TGTGCCAGCAGCCCCCAAGGGGAGACCCAGTACTTC.

In DNA, the CDR3 is TGCAGTGCTAATAACCCCGGGAGCTACAATGAGCAGTTCTTC. Its translation: CSANNPGSYNEQFF. The chain combines TRBV20-1 with TRBJ2-1; TRBD2 is a possible D gene (6 bases). V was clipped by 4 bases and J by 3 bases, with 13 bases between them. Germline V gene sequence: CDR1 DFQATT, CDR2 SNEGSKA (reference sequence). The CDR3 totals 14 residues.

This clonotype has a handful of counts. CDR3 protein: CSASRDRLSEAFF. In DNA form, the CDR3 reads TGCAGTGCTAGCAGGGACAGGCTTTCTGAAGCTTTCTTT. V gene TRBV20-1 combines with J gene TRBJ1-1; 8 nucleotides match TRBD1. Germline-derived CDR1 and CDR2 are DFQATT and SNEGSKA (reference sequence). CDR3 size: 13 residues. V lost 3 bases to trimming and J lost 6 bases; unmatched junction nucleotides: 6.

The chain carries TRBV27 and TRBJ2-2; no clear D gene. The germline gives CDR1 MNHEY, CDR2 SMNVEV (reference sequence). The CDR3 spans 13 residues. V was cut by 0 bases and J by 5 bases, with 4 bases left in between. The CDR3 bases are TGTGCCAGCAGTTTATCCGCTACCGGGGAGCTGTTTTTT. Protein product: CASSLSATGELFF.

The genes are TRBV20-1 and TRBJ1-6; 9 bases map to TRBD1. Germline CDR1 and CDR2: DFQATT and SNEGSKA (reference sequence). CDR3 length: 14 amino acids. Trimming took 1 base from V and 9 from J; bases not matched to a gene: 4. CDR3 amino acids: CSARGGQGSSPLHF. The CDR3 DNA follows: TGCAGTGCTAGAGGGGGACAGGGAAGTTCACCCCTCCACTTT.

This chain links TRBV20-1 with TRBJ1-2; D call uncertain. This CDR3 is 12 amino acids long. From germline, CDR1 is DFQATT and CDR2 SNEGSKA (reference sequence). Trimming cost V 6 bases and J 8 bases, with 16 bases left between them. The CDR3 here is CSADIRSGGYTF. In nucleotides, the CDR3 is TGCAGTGCGGATATCAGAAGCGGCGGCTACACCTTC.

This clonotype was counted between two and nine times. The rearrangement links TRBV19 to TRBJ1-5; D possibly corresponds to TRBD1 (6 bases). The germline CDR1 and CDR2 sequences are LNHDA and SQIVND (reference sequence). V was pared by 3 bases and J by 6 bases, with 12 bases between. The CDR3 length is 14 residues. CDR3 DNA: TGTGCCAGTAGTATGCCCGGGGGCGGTCAGCCCCAGCATTTT. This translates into CASSMPGGGQPQHF.

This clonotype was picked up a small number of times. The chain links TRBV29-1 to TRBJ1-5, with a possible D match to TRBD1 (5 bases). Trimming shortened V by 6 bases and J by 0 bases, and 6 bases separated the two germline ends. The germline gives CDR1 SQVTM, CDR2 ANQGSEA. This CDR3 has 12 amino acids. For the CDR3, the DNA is TGCAGCGTAGGGGCTAGCAATCAGCCCCAGCATTTT. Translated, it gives CSVGASNQPQHF. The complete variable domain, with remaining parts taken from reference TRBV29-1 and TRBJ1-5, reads SAVISQKPSRDICQRGTSLTIQCQVDSQVTMMFWYRQQPGQSLTLIATANQGSEATYESGFVIDKFPISRPNLTFSTLTVSNMSPEDSSIYLCSVGASNQPQHFGDGTRLSIL.

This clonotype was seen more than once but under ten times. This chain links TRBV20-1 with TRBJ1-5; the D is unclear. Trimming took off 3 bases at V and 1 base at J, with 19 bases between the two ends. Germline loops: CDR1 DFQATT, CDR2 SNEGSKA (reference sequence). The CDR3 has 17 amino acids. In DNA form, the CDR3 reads TGCAGTGCTAGCTCTGAGTGGGATCGGGAAAGCAATCAGCCCCAGCATTTT. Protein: CSASSEWDRESNQPQHF.

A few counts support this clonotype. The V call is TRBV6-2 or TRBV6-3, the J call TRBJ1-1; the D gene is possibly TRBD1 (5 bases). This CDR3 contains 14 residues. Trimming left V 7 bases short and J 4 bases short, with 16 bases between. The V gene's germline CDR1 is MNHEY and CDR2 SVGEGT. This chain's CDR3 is CASTARVGGTEAFF. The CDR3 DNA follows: TGTGCCAGCACCGCGCGGGTTGGGGGCACTGAAGCTTTCTTT.

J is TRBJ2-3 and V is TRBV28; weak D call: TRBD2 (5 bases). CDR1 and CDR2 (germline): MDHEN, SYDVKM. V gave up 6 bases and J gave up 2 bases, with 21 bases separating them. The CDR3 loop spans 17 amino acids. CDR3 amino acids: CASSGISGSESTDTQYF. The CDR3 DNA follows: TGTGCCAGCAGCGGTATTTCGGGTAGCGAATCCACAGATACGCAGTATTTT. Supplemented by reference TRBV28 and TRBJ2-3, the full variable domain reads DVKVTQSSRYLVKRTGEKVFLECVQDMDHENMFWYRQDPGLGLRLIYFSYDVKMKEKGDIPEGYSVSREKKERFSLILESASTNQTSMYLCASSGISGSESTDTQYFGPGTRLTVL.

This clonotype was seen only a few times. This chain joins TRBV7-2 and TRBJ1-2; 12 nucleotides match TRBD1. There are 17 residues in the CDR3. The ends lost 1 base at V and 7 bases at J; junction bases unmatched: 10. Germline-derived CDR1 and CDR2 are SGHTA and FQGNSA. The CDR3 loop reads CASSLGISGQGASGYTF. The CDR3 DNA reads TGTGCCAGCAGCTTAGGTATCTCGGGACAGGGGGCTTCTGGCTACACCTTC.

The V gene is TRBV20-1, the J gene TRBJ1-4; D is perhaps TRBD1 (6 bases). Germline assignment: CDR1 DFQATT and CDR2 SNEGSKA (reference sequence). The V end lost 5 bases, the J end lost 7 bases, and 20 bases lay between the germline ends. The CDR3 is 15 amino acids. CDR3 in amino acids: CSAQGQGRDIEKLFF. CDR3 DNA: TGCAGTGCTCAGGGGCAGGGAAGGGATATTGAAAAACTGTTTTTT.

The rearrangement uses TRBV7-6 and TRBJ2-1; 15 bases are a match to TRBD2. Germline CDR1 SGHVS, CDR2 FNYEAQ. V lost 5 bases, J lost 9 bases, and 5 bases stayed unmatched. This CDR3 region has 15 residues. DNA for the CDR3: TGTGCCAGCAGCCAAGGACTAGCGGGGGGGGTTGAGCAGTTCTTC. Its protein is CASSQGLAGGVEQFF.

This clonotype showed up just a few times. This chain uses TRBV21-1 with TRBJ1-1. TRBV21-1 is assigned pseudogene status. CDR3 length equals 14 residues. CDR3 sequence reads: CASSKASQVPEAFF. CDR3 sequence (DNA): TGTGCCAGCAGCAAAGCAAGTCAGGTGCCTGAAGCTTTCTTT.

The CDR3 coding sequence is TGTGCCAGCAGCAACCCAGTCCGTAATACAGGGGGCCTACGAGGTCAGCCCCAGCATTTT. This gives the protein CASSNPVRNTGGLRGQPQHF. The chain carries TRBV21-1 and TRBJ1-5; no DNA check was done on the table's D call, TRBD1. TRBV21-1 is termed a pseudogene. CDR3 length: 20 residues.

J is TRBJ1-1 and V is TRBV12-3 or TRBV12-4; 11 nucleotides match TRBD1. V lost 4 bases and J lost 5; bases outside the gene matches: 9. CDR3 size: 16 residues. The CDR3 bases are TGTGCCAGCAGTTCACCGGGACAGGGGGTCCAGACTGAAGCTTTCTTT. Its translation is CASSSPGQGVQTEAFF.

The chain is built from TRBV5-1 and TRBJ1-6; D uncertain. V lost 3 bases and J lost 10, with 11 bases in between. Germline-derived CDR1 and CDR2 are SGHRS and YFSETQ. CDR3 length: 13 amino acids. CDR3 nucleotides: TGCGCCAGCAGCTCGGACGTGGACTCACCCCTCCACTTT. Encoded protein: CASSSDVDSPLHF.

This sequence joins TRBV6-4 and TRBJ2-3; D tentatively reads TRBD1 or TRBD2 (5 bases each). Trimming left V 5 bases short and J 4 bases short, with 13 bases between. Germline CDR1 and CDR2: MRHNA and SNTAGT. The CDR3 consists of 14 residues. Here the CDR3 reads CASSPGTAADTQYF. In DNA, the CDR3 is TGTGCCAGCAGTCCCGGGACGGCGGCAGATACGCAGTATTTT.

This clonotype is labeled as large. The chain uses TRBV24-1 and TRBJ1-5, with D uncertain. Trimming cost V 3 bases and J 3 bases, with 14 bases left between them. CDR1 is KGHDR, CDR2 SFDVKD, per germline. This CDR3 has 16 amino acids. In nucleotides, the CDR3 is TGTGCCACCAGTGATCCCACAAAGGGTGACAATCAGCCCCAGCATTTT. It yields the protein CATSDPTKGDNQPQHF.

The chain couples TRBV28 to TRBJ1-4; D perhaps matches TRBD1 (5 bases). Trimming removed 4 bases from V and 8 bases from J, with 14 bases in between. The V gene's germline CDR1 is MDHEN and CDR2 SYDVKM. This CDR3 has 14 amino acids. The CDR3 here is CASSWVEGREKLFF. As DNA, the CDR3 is TGTGCCAGCAGTTGGGTGGAGGGGAGGGAAAAACTGTTTTTT.

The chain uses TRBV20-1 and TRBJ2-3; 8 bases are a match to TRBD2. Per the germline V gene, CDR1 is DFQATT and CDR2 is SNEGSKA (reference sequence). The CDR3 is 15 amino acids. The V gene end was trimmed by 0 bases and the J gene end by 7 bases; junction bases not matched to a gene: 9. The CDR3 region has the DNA TGCAGTGCTAGAGATCCAGCGGGAGTGGGAAATACGCAGTATTTT. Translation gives CSARDPAGVGNTQYF.